The clone carrying this TCR beta chain was observed a few times. As yet, its antigen is unknown. PCR was performed a second time for about 6 to 12 cycles using a sample-barcoded 5' primer and a J-beta primer mix. Each CDR3 protein gets one entry after TCRdb re-called the 5' RACE reads with MiXCR. Of 800,000 or so distinct CDR3 sequences listed, about 45% were seen once; the top ten hold 15% to 20%. The source of the sample is a study of blood T cells in healthy people across ages. Whole-study results and caveats: It was held that diversity estimates obtained from one million T cells represented underestimates. Expanded clonotype shifts may have been confounded, as the donors had an unknown CMV status.

The germline gives CDR1 SGDLS, CDR2 YYNGEE. CDR3 length: 16 residues. V was clipped by 3 bases and J by 5 bases; unmatched bases: 6. Sample: blood. The chain carries TRBV9 and TRBJ2-3, with 13 bases aligning to TRBD2. The origin of this receptor is a man older than 75 in good health. As DNA, the CDR3 is TGTGCCAGCAGCGCACGGACTAGCGGGAGCGGAGATACGCAGTATTTT. Translation: CASSARTSGSGDTQYF. Supplemented by reference TRBV9 and TRBJ2-3, the full variable domain reads DSGVTQTPKHLITATGQRVTLRCSPRSGDLSVYWYQQSLDQGLQFLIQYYNGEERAKGNILERFSAQQFPDLHSELNLSSLELGDSALYFCASSARTSGSGDTQYFGPGTRLTVL.